This T cell receptor beta chain was identified in a study of cytomegalovirus exposure and HLA in healthy donors. Study-wide results and limits: In a later analysis, specific HLA alleles were associated with around 17,000 TCR beta sequences at a 0.05 false discovery rate.

The CDR3 runs 15 residues. V was pared by 4 bases and J by 7 bases, with 17 bases between. CDR1 and CDR2 (germline): SEHNR, FQNEAQ (reference sequence). Researchers ran the PCR with 60 Vbeta and 13 Jbeta primers. Clones were read by immunoSEQ multiplex PCR, and TCRdb kept only the in-frame ones, dropping some. The record lists about 200,000 clones, of which the ten most abundant hold roughly 0.74%. In regard to this clone: Its specificity is unknown.

This chain connects TRBV7-9 to TRBJ2-1; perhaps TRBD2 as D (7 bases). The source of this sequence is a boy aged 5 to 17 in good health and CMV-seronegative. The sequenced material came from PBMCs. CDR3 nucleotide sequence: TGTGCCAGCAGCTCCCGTGGGGGGGCTAGAAATGAGCAGTTCTTC. Translating gives CASSSRGGARNEQFF.